Presented here are 17 T cell receptor beta chains from one specimen sequenced in a study of monozygotic twins with inflammatory bowel disease. TCRdb re-called the 5' RACE reads and catalogs CDR3 proteins one per entry, DNA excluded. This table lists around 380,000 distinct CDR3 sequences. Sequenced sample: blood. Receptors were obtained from a human donor with ulcerative colitis or Crohn's disease, or a healthy co-twin of an affected twin (not recorded which).

The gene calls are TRBV10-3 and TRBJ2-7; TCRdb's D call of TRBD1 is untestable without DNA. Looked up from germline, CDR1 is ENHRY and CDR2 is SYGVKD. The CDR3 covers 13 residues. Here the CDR3 reads CALGTVDTYEQYF.

The chain couples TRBV27 to TRBJ2-7; without DNA, the TCRdb call of TRBD1 cannot be checked. Looked up from germline, CDR1 is MNHEY and CDR2 is SMNVEV (reference sequence). This CDR3 region has 15 residues. CDR3 in amino acids: CASSSSDRVLSEQYF.

The CDR3 spells CASSYSRWDRDFSGNTIYF. J is TRBJ1-3 and V is TRBV6-2 or TRBV6-3; the TCRdb call, TRBD1, lacks DNA for checking. This CDR3 spans 19 amino acids. Germline V CDR1 and CDR2: MNHEY, SVGEGT.

The chain employs TRBV29-1 and TRBJ2-7; without DNA, the TCRdb call of TRBD1 cannot be checked. From germline, CDR1 is SQVTM and CDR2 ANQGSEA. The CDR3 length is 13 residues. The CDR3: CSVLGQQLLEQYF.

The V and J genes are TRBV19 and TRBJ2-3; the D call from TCRdb, TRBD1, cannot be confirmed without DNA. The length of the CDR3 is 15 residues. Germline CDR1 and CDR2: LNHDA and SQIVND (reference sequence). The CDR3 spells CASSIKGLPTDTQYF.

This sequence joins TRBV7-2 and TRBJ2-1; TCRdb lists TRBD2, though no DNA is available to test this call. Germline CDR1 is SGHTA and CDR2 is FQGNSA. The CDR3 is made up of 13 amino acids. The chain's CDR3 is CASRGTSDRGQFF.

The chain couples TRBV7-2 to TRBJ2-2; TCRdb lists TRBD2, though no DNA is available to test this call. Germline CDR1 SGHTA, CDR2 FQGNSA. The CDR3 spans 17 residues. CDR3 loop: CASSMTRTSGRIGELFF. Full variable domain (missing parts from reference TRBV7-2 and TRBJ2-2): GAGVSQSPSNKVTEKGKDVELRCDPISGHTALYWYRQSLGQGLEFLIYFQGNSAPDKSGLPSDRFSAERTGGSVSTLTIQRTQQEDSAVYLCASSMTRTSGRIGELFFGEGSRLTVL.

The rearrangement joins TRBV24-1 to TRBJ2-7. Germline V gene data show CDR1 as KGHDR and CDR2 as SFDVKD. The CDR3 length is 13 residues. The CDR3 loop is CATSGVSSSEQYF.

This CDR3 reads CASSLAGGVATF. The chain has TRBV7-8 and TRBJ1-2; there is no DNA to check the TCRdb D call of TRBD1. The CDR3 covers 12 residues. Looked up from germline, CDR1 is SGHVS and CDR2 is FQNEAQ. Complete variable domain (other parts from reference TRBV7-8 and TRBJ1-2): GAGVSQSPRYKVAKRGQDVALRCDPISGHVSLFWYQQALGQGPEFLTYFQNEAQLDKSGLPSDRFFAERPEGSVSTLKIQRTQQEDSAVYLCASSLAGGVATFGSGTRLTVV.

V usage is TRBV5-1 and J usage is TRBJ1-2; TCRdb outputs TRBD1, but without DNA this stays unchecked. The CDR3 length is 16 residues. CDR1 is SGHRS and CDR2 is YFSETQ in the germline V gene. CDR3 loop: CASSLVAGGPGYGYTF. Based on the CDR3 plus reference TRBV5-1 and TRBJ1-2, the full variable domain is KAGVTQTPRYLIKTRGQQVTLSCSPISGHRSVSWYQQTPGQGLQFLFEYFSETQRNKGNFPGRFSGRQFSNSRSEMNVSTLELGDSALYLCASSLVAGGPGYGYTFGSGTRLTVV.

V is TRBV5-6 and J is TRBJ1-5; TCRdb's D call, TRBD1, is unchecked because there is no DNA. The germline V gene has CDR1 SGHDT and CDR2 YYEEEE. This CDR3 region has 17 residues. The CDR3 protein is CASSRKGGWRGNQPQHF.

The chain recombines TRBV5-1 with TRBJ1-1. CDR1 and CDR2 (germline): SGHRS, YFSETQ. The CDR3 is made up of 15 amino acids. The CDR3: CASSLTGGLHTEAFF.

The rearrangement uses TRBV6-2 or TRBV6-3 and TRBJ1-2; the TCRdb call, TRBD1, lacks DNA for checking. The CDR3 loop spans 12 amino acids. Germline CDR1 reads MNHEY; CDR2 reads SVGEGT. This CDR3 reads CASSQGYYGYTF.

The genes are TRBV30 and TRBJ1-2; TCRdb indicates TRBD1, and absent DNA this call remains unverified. This CDR3 has 11 residues. Germline V gene lookup returns CDR1 GTSNPN and CDR2 SVGIG (reference sequence). This chain's CDR3 is CAWGQAEGYTF.

The gene calls are TRBV11-2 and TRBJ2-2; lacking DNA, the TRBD1 call made by TCRdb goes unchecked. The CDR3 extends over 15 amino acids. Germline assignment: CDR1 SGHAT and CDR2 FQNNGV. CDR3 amino acids: CASRHLRGNTGELFF. The full variable domain, its missing parts supplied by reference TRBV11-2 and TRBJ2-2, is EAGVAQSPRYKIIEKRQSVAFWCNPISGHATLYWYQQILGQGPKLLIQFQNNGVVDDSQLPKDRFSAERLKGVDSTLKIQPAKLEDSAVYLCASRHLRGNTGELFFGEGSRLTVL.

This CDR3 is CASSVYPGPEQTQYF. J is TRBJ2-5 and V is TRBV10-2; TCRdb's D call of TRBD2 is untestable without DNA. The germline V gene has CDR1 WSHSY and CDR2 SAAADI. The CDR3 length is 15 residues.

The chain carries TRBV6-1 and TRBJ2-7; TCRdb picks TRBD2, but there is no DNA to check that call. The CDR3 consists of 14 residues. Germline loops: CDR1 MNHNS, CDR2 SASEGT. CDR3 region: CASSRTSGVYEQYF.